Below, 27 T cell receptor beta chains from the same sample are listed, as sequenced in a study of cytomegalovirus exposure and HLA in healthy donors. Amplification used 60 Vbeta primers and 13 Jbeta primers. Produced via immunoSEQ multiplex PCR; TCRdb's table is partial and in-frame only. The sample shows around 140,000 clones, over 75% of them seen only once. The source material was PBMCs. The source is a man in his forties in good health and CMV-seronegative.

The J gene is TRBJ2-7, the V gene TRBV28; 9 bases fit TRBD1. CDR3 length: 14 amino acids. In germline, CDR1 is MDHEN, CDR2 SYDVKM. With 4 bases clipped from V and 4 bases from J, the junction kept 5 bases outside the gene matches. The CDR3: CASSWDRVPYEQYF. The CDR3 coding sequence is TGTGCCAGCAGTTGGGACAGGGTTCCATACGAGCAGTACTTC.

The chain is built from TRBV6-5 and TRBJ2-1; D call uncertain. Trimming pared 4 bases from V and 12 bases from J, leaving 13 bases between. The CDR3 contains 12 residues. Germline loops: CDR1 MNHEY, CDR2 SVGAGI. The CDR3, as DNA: TGTGCCAGCAGTTCAAACTTCGAGGTGCAGTTCTTC. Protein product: CASSSNFEVQFF.

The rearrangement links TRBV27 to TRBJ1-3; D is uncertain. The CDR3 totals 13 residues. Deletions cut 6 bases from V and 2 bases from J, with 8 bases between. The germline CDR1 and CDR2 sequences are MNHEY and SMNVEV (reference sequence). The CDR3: CASSPPAGNTIYF. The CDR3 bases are TGTGCCAGCAGCCCCCCGGCTGGAAACACCATATATTTT.

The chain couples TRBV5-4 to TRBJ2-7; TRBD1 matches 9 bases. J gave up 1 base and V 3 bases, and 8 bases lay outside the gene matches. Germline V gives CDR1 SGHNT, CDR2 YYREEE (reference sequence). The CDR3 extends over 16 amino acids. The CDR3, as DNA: TGTGCCAGCAGCTCTACAGGGGGCGCAGAGTCCTACGAGCAGTACTTC. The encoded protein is CASSSTGGAESYEQYF.

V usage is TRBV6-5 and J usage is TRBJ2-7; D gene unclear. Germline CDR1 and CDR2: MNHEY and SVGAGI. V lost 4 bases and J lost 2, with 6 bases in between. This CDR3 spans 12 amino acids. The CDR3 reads CASSSLPYEQYF. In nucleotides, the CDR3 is TGTGCCAGCAGTTCCCTCCCCTACGAGCAGTACTTC.

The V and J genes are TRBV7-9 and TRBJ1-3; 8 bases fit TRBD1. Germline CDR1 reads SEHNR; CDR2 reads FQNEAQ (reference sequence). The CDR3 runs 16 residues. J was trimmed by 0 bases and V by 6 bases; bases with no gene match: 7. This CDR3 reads CASSIRDRNSGNTIYF. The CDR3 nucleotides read TGTGCCAGCAGTATCCGGGACAGGAACTCTGGAAACACCATATATTTT.

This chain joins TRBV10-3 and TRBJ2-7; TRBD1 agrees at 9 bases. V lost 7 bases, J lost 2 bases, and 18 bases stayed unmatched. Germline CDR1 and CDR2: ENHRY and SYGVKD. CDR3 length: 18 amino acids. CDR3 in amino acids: CAITGRSFRDRVPYEQYF. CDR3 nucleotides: TGTGCCATCACCGGACGAAGTTTCCGGGACAGGGTGCCCTACGAGCAGTACTTC.

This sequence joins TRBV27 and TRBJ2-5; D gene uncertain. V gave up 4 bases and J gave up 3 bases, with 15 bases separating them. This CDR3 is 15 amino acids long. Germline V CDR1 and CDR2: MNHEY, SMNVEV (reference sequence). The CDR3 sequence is CASSSVFAQEETQYF. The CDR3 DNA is TGTGCCAGCAGTTCGGTCTTCGCGCAGGAAGAGACCCAGTACTTC.

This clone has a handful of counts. The CDR3 spells CASRSGTGNTEAFF. The CDR3 DNA is TGTGCCAGCAGATCCGGGACAGGGAACACTGAAGCTTTCTTT. The rearrangement uses TRBV6-6 and TRBJ1-1, with 8 bases aligning to TRBD1. The CDR3 has 14 amino acids. Trimming cost V 6 bases and J 1 base; bases outside gene matches: 4. The germline V gene encodes CDR1 MNHNY and CDR2 SVGAGI (reference sequence).

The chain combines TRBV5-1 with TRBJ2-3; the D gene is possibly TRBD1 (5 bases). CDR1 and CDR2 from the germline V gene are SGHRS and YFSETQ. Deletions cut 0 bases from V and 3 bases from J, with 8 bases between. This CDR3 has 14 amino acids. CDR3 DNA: TGCGCCAGCAGCTTGGGACAGCCTACAGATACGCAGTATTTT. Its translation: CASSLGQPTDTQYF.

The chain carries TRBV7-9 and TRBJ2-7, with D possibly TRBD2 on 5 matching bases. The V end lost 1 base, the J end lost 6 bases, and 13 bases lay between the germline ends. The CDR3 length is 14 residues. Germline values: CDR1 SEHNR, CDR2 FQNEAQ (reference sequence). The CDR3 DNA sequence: TGTGCCAGCAGCTTAGAGCTCAGTAGCGTCGAGCAGTACTTC. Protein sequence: CASSLELSSVEQYF.

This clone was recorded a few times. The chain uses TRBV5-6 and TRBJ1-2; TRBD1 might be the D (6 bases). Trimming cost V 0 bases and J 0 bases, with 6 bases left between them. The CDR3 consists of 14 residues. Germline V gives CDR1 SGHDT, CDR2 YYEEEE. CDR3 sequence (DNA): TGTGCCAGCAGCTTGGGGACAGCTAACTATGGCTACACCTTC. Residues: CASSLGTANYGYTF.

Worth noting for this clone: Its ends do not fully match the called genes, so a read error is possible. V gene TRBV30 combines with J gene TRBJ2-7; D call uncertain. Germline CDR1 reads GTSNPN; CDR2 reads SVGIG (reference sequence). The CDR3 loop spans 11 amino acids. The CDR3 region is CARSLLYEQYF. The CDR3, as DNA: TGTGCCCGGAGTCTTCTGTACGAGCAGTACTTC.

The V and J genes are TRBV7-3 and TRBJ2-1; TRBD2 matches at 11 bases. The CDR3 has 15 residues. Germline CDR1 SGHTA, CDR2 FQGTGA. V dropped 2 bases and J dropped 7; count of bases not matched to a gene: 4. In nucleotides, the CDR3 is TGTGCCAGCAGCTTATGGCCTAGCGGGGGGAATGAGCAGTTCTTC. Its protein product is CASSLWPSGGNEQFF. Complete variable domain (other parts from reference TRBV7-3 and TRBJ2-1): GAGVSQTPSNKVTEKGKYVELRCDPISGHTALYWYRQSLGQGPEFLIYFQGTGAADDSGLPNDRFFAVRPEGSVSTLKIQRTERGDSAVYLCASSLWPSGGNEQFFGPGTRLTVL.

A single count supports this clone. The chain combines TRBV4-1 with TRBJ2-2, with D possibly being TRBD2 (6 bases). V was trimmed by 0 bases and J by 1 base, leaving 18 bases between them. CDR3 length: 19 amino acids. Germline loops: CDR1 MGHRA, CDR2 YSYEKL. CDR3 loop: CASSQERGIVKGNTGELFF. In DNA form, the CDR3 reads TGCGCCAGCAGCCAAGAGCGGGGCATCGTGAAGGGGAACACCGGGGAGCTGTTTTTT.

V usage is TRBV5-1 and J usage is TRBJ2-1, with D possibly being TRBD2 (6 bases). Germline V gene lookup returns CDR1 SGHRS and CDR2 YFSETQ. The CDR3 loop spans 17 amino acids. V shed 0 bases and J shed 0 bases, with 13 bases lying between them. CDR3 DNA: TGCGCCAGCAGCTTGGGGTTCGCGGGGAACTCCTACAATGAGCAGTTCTTC. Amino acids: CASSLGFAGNSYNEQFF.

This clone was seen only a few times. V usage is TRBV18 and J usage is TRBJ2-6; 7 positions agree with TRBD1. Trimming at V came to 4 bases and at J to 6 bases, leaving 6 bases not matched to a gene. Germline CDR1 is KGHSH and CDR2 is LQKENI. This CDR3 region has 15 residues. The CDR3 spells CASSLGGGEANVLTF. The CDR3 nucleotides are TGTGCCAGCTCACTAGGGGGCGGCGAGGCCAACGTCCTGACTTTC. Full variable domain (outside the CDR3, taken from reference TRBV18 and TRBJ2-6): NAGVMQNPRHLVRRRGQEARLRCSPMKGHSHVYWYRQLPEEGLKFMVYLQKENIIDESGMPKERFSAEFPKEGPSILRIQQVVRGDSAAYFCASSLGGGEANVLTFGAGSRLTVL.

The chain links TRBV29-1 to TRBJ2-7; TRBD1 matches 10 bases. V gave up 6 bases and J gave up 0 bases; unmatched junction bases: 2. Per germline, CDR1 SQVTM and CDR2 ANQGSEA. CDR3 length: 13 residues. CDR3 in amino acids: CSVGTGDSYEQYF. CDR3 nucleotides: TGCAGCGTGGGGACAGGGGACTCCTACGAGCAGTACTTC.

Here the CDR3 DNA reads TGCGCCAGCAGCCCAATACAGGGGCCGAGCTCCTACAATGAGCAGTTCTTC. This gives the protein CASSPIQGPSSYNEQFF. The V and J genes are TRBV5-1 and TRBJ2-1; 7 bases are shared with TRBD1. The CDR3 totals 17 residues. Germline V lookup: CDR1 SGHRS, CDR2 YFSETQ. V lost 4 bases to trimming and J lost 0 bases; unmatched junction nucleotides: 10.

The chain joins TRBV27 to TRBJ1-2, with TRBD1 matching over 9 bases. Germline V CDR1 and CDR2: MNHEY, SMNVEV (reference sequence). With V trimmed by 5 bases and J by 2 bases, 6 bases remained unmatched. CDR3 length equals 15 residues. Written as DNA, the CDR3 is TGTGCCAGCAGTCCTCCCGGGACAGGGAACTATGGCTACACCTTC. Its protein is CASSPPGTGNYGYTF.

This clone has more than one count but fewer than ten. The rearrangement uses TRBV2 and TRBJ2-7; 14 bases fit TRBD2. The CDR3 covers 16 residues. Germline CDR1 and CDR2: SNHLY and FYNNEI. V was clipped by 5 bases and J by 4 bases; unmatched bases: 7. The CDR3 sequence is CASSSYGTSGGYEQYF. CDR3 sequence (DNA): TGTGCCAGCAGTTCCTATGGGACTAGCGGGGGTTACGAGCAGTACTTC.

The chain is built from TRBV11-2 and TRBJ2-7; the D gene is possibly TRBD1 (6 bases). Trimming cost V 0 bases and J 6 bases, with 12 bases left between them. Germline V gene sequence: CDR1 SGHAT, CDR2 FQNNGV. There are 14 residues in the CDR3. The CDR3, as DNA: TGTGCCAGCAGCTTAGATCAGGGGTATGGCGAGCAGTACTTC. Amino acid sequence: CASSLDQGYGEQYF. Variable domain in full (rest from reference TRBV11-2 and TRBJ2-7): EAGVAQSPRYKIIEKRQSVAFWCNPISGHATLYWYQQILGQGPKLLIQFQNNGVVDDSQLPKDRFSAERLKGVDSTLKIQPAKLEDSAVYLCASSLDQGYGEQYFGPGTRLTVT.

The CDR3 DNA reads as TGCGCCAGCAGCTTGATGGGAGGATCGAATTCACCCCTCCACTTT. This encodes CASSLMGGSNSPLHF. The V and J genes are TRBV5-1 and TRBJ1-6; D is unclear. V lost 1 base and J 7 bases, leaving 12 bases between the germline ends. The CDR3 covers 15 residues. Germline CDR1 SGHRS, CDR2 YFSETQ.

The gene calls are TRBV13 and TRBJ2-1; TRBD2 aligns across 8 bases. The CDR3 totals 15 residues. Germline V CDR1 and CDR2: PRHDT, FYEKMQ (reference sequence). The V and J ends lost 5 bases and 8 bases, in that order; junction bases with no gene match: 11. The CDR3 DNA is TGTGCCAGCAGCCCAGAGGTGCGGGAGGCCCATGAGCAGTTCTTC. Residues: CASSPEVREAHEQFF.

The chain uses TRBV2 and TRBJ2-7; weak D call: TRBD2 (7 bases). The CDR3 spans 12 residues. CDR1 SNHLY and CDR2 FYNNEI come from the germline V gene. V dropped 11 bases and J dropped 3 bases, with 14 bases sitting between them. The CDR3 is CAGTSGGYEQYF. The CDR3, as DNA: TGTGCCGGGACATCGGGGGGCTACGAGCAGTACTTC.

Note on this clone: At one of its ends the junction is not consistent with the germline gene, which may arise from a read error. The CDR3 spells CASGYSIGAGNTIYF. CDR3 sequence (DNA): TGTGCCAGCGGTTACTCGATAGGGGCTGGAAACACCATATATTTT. This chain connects TRBV6-5 to TRBJ1-3, with D possibly matching TRBD1 (5 bases). The CDR3 length is 15 residues. CDR1 MNHEY and CDR2 SVGAGI come from the germline V gene.

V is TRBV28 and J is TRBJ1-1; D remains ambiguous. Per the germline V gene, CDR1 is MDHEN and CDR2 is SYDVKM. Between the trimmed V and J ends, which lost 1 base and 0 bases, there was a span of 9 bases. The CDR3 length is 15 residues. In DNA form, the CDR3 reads TGTGCCAGCAGTTTATTCCGGGGTATGAACACTGAAGCTTTCTTT. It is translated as CASSLFRGMNTEAFF.